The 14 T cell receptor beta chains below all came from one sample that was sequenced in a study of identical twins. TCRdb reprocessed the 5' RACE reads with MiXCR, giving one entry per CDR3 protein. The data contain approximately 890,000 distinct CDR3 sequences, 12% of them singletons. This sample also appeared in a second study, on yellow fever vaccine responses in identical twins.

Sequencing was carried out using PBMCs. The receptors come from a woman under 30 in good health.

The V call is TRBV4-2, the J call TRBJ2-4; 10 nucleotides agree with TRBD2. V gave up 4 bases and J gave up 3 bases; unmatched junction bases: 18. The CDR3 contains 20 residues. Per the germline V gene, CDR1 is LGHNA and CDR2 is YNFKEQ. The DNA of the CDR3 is TGTGCCAGCAGCCGAGGGACTAGCGAGAACTACCTCTTGGGCAAAAACATTCAGTACTTC. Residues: CASSRGTSENYLLGKNIQYF.

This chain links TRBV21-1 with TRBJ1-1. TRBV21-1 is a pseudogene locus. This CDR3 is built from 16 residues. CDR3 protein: CASSPAQAGMNTEAFF. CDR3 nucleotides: TGTGCCAGCAGCCCAGCCCAAGCAGGAATGAACACTGAAGCTTTCTTT.

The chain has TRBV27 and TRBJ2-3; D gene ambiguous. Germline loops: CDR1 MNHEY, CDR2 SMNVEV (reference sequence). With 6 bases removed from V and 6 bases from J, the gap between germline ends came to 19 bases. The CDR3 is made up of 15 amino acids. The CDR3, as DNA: TGTGCCAGCAGCCCCCTCGGACCGCATCGGGATACGCAGTATTTT. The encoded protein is CASSPLGPHRDTQYF.

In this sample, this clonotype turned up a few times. The CDR3 loop is CASSQGLGSTDTQYF. Written as DNA, the CDR3 is TGTGCCAGCAGCCAAGGCCTGGGAAGCACAGATACGCAGTATTTT. The chain recombines TRBV3-1 with TRBJ2-3; D unclear. V lost 1 base to trimming and J lost 0 bases, with 8 bases between them. Germline V CDR1 and CDR2: LGHDT, YNNKEL (reference sequence). This CDR3 is 15 amino acids long.

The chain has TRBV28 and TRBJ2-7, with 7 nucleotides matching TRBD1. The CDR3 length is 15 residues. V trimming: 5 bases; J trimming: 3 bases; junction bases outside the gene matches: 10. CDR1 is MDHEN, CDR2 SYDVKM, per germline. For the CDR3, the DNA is TGTGCCAGCAGTCCCCCCGGGACAGATATCTACGAGCAGTACGTC. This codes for CASSPPGTDIYEQYV.

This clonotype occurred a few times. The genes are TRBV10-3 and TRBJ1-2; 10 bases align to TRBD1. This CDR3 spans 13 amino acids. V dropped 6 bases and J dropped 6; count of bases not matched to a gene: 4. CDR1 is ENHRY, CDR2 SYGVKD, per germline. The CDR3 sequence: CAIRPGTGDGYTF. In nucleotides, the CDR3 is TGTGCCATCAGACCCGGGACAGGGGATGGCTACACCTTC.

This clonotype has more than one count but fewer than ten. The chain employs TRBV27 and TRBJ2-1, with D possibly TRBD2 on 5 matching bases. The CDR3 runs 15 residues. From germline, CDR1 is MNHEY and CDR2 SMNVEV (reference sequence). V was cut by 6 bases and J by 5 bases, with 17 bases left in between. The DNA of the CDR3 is TGTGCCAGCAGCTCGGTGAGGTTCGGGGACAATGAGCAGTTCTTC. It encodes CASSSVRFGDNEQFF.

CDR3 residues: CASSNEDEQFF. CDR3 nucleotides: TGTGCCAGCAGTAATGAGGATGAGCAGTTCTTC. This chain connects TRBV6-5 to TRBJ2-1; D is undetermined. The CDR3 runs to 11 residues. The V gene lost 5 bases and the J gene lost 8 bases, with 7 bases spanning the gap. The germline V gene has CDR1 MNHEY and CDR2 SVGAGI.

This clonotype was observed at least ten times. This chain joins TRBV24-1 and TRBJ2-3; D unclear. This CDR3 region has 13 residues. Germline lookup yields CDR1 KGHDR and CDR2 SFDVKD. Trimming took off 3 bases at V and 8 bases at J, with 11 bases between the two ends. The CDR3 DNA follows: TGTGCCACCAGTGATGAGAGCCAAAGTACGCAGTATTTT. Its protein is CATSDESQSTQYF.

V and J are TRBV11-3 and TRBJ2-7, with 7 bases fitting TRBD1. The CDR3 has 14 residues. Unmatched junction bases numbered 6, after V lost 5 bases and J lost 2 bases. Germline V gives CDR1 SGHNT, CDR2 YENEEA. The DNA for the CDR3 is TGTGCCAGCAGCACTAAAGGGACAGCCTACGAGCAGTACTTC. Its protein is CASSTKGTAYEQYF.

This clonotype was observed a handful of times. The CDR3 sequence is CASSLVGDVSYNEQFF. The CDR3 DNA reads TGCGCCAGCAGCTTGGTCGGGGATGTCTCCTACAATGAGCAGTTCTTC. This chain links TRBV5-1 with TRBJ2-1; D is possibly TRBD2 (5 bases). Germline-derived CDR1 and CDR2 are SGHRS and YFSETQ. The CDR3 has 16 amino acids. Trimming left V 0 bases short and J 0 bases short, with 10 bases between.

The CDR3 nucleotides are TGCGCCAGCAGCTTGGGGACGACGGTGCACCGGGAGCTGTTTTTT. This gives the protein CASSLGTTVHRELFF. V gene TRBV5-1 combines with J gene TRBJ2-2; D not certain. The V end lost 0 bases, the J end lost 9 bases, and 15 bases lay between the germline ends. The CDR3 spans 15 residues. Germline CDR1 reads SGHRS; CDR2 reads YFSETQ. The full variable domain, with the rest looked up from reference TRBV5-1 and TRBJ2-2, is KAGVTQTPRYLIKTRGQQVTLSCSPISGHRSVSWYQQTPGQGLQFLFEYFSETQRNKGNFPGRFSGRQFSNSRSEMNVSTLELGDSALYLCASSLGTTVHRELFFGEGSRLTVL.

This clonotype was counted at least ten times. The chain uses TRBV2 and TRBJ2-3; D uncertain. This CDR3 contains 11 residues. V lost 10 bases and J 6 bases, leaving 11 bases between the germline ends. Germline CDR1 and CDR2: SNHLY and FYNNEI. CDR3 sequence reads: CATLSSDTQYF. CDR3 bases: TGTGCCACCCTTTCCTCTGATACGCAGTATTTT. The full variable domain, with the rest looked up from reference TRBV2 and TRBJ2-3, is EPEVTQTPSHQVTQMGQEVILRCVPISNHLYFYWYRQILGQKVEFLVSFYNNEISEKSEIFDDQFSVERPDGSNFTLKIRSTKLEDSAMYFCATLSSDTQYFGPGTRLTVL.

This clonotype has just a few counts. CDR3 nucleotides: TGCGCCAGCAGCTTGTGGCGGGGCGCGGGCACTGAAGCTTTCTTT. This encodes CASSLWRGAGTEAFF. The chain recombines TRBV5-1 with TRBJ1-1; tentatively, D is TRBD1 (5 bases). The germline CDR1 and CDR2 sequences are SGHRS and YFSETQ. This CDR3 comprises 15 residues. Trimming cost V 1 base and J 4 bases, with 14 bases left between them.